There are many counts of the clone carrying this TCR beta chain. The target antigen is unknown. Trimming at V came to 1 base and at J to 7 bases, leaving 6 bases not matched to a gene. The germline CDR1 and CDR2 sequences are MNHNS and SASEGT. The CDR3 length is 14 residues. The investigators amplified TCR beta CDR3 regions from RNA transcripts. When the TCR CDR3 underwent first-round RT-PCR, the HTBI primer set was used. Each CDR3 protein gets one entry after TCRdb re-called the multiplex PCR reads with MiXCR. The data hold around 200,000 distinct CDR3 sequences, with about a sixth observed a single time. The data derive from a study of T cells in Graves' hyperthyroidism and ophthalmopathy. About the research overall: Peripheral blood was taken when the disease was first diagnosed, before any treatment began.

Study results and limitations: Prediction of ophthalmopathy progression came a median approximately 6.5 months pre-onset. From stable hyperthyroidism, ophthalmopathy was separated by a 13 V-J model.

Sequencing was carried out using blood. This chain connects TRBV6-1 to TRBJ2-7, with TRBD2 matching 8 bases. The clonotype comes from a man between 35 and 55 years old with Graves' hyperthyroidism. The CDR3, as DNA: TGTGCCAGCAGTGAAGTTGTGGGCGGGGGGGAGCAGTACTTC. This sequence encodes CASSEVVGGGEQYF.